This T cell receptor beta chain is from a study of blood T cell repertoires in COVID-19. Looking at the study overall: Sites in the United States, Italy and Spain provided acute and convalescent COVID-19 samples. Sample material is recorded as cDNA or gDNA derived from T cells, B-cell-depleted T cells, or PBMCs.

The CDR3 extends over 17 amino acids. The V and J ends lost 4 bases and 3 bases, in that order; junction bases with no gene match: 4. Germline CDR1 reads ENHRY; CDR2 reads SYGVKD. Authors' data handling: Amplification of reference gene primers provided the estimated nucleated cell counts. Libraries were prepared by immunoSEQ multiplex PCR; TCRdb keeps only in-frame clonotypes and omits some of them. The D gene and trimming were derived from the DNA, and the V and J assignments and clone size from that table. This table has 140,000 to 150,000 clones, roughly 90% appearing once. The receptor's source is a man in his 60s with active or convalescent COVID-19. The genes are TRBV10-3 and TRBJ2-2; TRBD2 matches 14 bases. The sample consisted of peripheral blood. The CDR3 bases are TGTGCCATCAGTGCGACTAGCGGGGGGGCCGACACCGGGGAGCTGTTTTTT. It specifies CAISATSGGADTGELFF.